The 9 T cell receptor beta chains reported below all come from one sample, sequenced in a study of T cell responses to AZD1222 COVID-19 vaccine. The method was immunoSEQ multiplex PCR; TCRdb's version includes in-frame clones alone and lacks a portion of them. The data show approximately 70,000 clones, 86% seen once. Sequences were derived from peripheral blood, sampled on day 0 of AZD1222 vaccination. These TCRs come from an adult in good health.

The CDR3 DNA follows: TGTGCCTGGAGTTGGGTAGGGAGGTCATTCGAGCAGTACTTC. Its protein product is CAWSWVGRSFEQYF. V and J are TRBV30 and TRBJ2-7, with a possible D match to TRBD2 (6 bases). The V end lost 2 bases, the J end lost 6 bases, and 17 bases lay between the germline ends. Germline CDR1 reads GTSNPN; CDR2 reads SVGIG (reference sequence). There are 14 residues in the CDR3.

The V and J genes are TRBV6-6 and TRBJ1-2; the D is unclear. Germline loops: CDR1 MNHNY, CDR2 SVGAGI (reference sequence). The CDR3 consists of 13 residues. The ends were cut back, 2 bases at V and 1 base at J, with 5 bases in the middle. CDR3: CASSYGINYGYTF. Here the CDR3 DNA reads TGTGCCAGCAGTTACGGTATTAACTATGGCTACACCTTC.

The CDR3 nucleotides are TGTGCCAGTAGTTCCCGGGGAAGACAGGGTAAGTACTTC. Protein product: CASSSRGRQGKYF. The J gene is TRBJ2-5, the V gene TRBV19; 7 positions match TRBD1. CDR3 length: 13 amino acids. Per the germline V gene, CDR1 is LNHDA and CDR2 is SQIVND (reference sequence). V gave up 5 bases and J gave up 12 bases; unmatched junction bases: 12.

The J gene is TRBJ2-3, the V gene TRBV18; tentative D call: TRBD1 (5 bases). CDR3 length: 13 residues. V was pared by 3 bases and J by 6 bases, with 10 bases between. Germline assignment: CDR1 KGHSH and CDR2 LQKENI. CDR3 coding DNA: TGTGCCAGCTCACCTAGGGGCCCCGATACGCAGTATTTT. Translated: CASSPRGPDTQYF.

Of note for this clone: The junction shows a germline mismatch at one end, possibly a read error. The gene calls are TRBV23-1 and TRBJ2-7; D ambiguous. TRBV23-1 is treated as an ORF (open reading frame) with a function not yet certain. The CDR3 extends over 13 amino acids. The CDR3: CASSKSPTYEQYF. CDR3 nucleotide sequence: TGCGCCAGCAGTAAATCACCAACCTACGAGCAGTACTTC.

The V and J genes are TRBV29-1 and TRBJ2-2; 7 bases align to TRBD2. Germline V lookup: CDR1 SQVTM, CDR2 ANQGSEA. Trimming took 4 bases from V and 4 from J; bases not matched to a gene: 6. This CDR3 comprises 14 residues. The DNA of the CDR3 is TGCAGCGTTGGAGTCGGGGGGTCCACCGGGGAGCTGTTTTTT. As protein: CSVGVGGSTGELFF.

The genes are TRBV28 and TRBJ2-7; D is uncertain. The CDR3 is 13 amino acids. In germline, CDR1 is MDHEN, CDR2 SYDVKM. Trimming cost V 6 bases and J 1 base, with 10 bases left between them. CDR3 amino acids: CASSSRGSYEQYF. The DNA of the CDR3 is TGTGCCAGCAGCTCCCGCGGTTCCTACGAGCAGTACTTC.

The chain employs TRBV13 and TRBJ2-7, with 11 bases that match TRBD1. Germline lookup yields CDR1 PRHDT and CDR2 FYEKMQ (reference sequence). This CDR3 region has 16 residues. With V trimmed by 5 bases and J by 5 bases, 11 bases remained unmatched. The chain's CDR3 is CASSPPPGQGVDEQYF. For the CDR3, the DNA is TGTGCCAGCAGCCCGCCACCGGGACAGGGGGTAGACGAGCAGTACTTC.

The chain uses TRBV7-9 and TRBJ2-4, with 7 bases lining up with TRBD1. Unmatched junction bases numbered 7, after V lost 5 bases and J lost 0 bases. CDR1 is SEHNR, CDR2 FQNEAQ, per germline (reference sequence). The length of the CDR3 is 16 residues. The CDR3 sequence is CASSPRTGLAKNIQYF. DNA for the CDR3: TGTGCCAGCAGCCCACGGACAGGACTAGCCAAAAACATTCAGTACTTC.